Each of the 12 T cell receptor beta chains below was sequenced from the same sample in a study of CD8+ T cells in alopecia areata. Extraction of RNA preceded its reverse transcription into cDNA, which served as the sequencing template. Profiling relied on immunoSEQ multiplex PCR, and the TCRdb table lists in-frame clones only, not all of them. The repertoire holds about 150,000 clones, 87% seen once, with approximately 15% in the top ten. The input for sequencing was CD8+ T cells sorted from blood, taken at week 0. Receptor source: a human donor with alopecia areata.

This clone came up once. V and J are TRBV10-3 and TRBJ2-1, with 10 positions matching TRBD1. This CDR3 is 14 amino acids long. J lost 2 bases, V lost 9 bases, and 4 bases had no gene match. The germline gives CDR1 ENHRY, CDR2 SYGVKD. In DNA form, the CDR3 reads TGTGCCATTCATGGACAGGGGGCCTACAATGAGCAGTTCTTC. This encodes CAIHGQGAYNEQFF.

Only one count was recorded for this clone. V gene TRBV7-2 combines with J gene TRBJ2-1; 14 nucleotides match TRBD2. Germline loops: CDR1 SGHTA, CDR2 FQGNSA. V lost 5 bases, J lost 6 bases, and 6 bases stayed unmatched. The CDR3 sequence is 16 residues long. The CDR3 spells CASSRLAGGKGNEQFF. CDR3 nucleotide sequence: TGTGCCAGCAGCAGACTAGCGGGAGGGAAGGGCAATGAGCAGTTCTTC.

The chain links TRBV14 to TRBJ2-3; D is tentatively TRBD1 or TRBD2 (5 bases each). The ends were cut back, 4 bases at V and 0 bases at J, with 11 bases in the middle. The CDR3 consists of 15 residues. Per germline, CDR1 SGHDN and CDR2 FVKESK. CDR3: CASSLVGDSTDTQYF. CDR3 in DNA: TGTGCCAGCAGCCTAGTGGGGGACAGCACAGATACGCAGTATTTT.

The V and J genes are TRBV4-1 and TRBJ2-7; TRBD2 matches at 7 bases. CDR1 MGHRA and CDR2 YSYEKL come from the germline V gene. The junction had 3 bases not matched to a gene; V was cut back by 1 base and J by 3 bases. This CDR3 is 14 amino acids long. The CDR3 nucleotides read TGCGCCAGCAGCCAAGCGGGACTAAACTACGAGCAGTACTTC. It yields the protein CASSQAGLNYEQYF.

The J gene is TRBJ2-2, the V gene TRBV6-5; 8 bases align to TRBD1. There are 15 residues in the CDR3. In germline, CDR1 is MNHEY, CDR2 SVGAGI. V trimming: 5 bases; J trimming: 7 bases; junction bases outside the gene matches: 9. This CDR3 is CASSKGQGDDGELFF. The CDR3 DNA sequence: TGTGCCAGCAGTAAAGGACAGGGAGATGACGGGGAGCTGTTTTTT.

The chain employs TRBV5-1 and TRBJ2-1, with no clear D. With 8 bases removed from V and 1 base from J, the gap between germline ends came to 13 bases. Germline loops: CDR1 SGHRS, CDR2 YFSETQ. This CDR3 is 14 amino acids long. The CDR3 DNA reads TGCGCCAGTAATGGGGATTCTTCCTACAATGAGCAGTTCTTC. It codes for CASNGDSSYNEQFF.

Only a few counts were recorded for this clone. This rearrangement joins TRBV29-1 to TRBJ2-5; D remains ambiguous. The DNA end is a closer match to TRBJ2-7, so the J assignment may be wrong. The germline V gene encodes CDR1 SQVTM and CDR2 ANQGSEA. The CDR3 runs to 12 residues. The CDR3 nucleotides are TGCAGCGTTGAAGGGGGTCCGGGCGAGCAGTACTTC. Translating it yields CSVEGGPGEQYF.

This clone was detected once. The chain's CDR3 is CASRWTGEYYGYTF. The CDR3 bases are TGTGCCAGCAGGTGGACAGGTGAATACTATGGCTACACCTTC. V usage is TRBV2 and J usage is TRBJ1-2; 7 nucleotides align to TRBD1. Per the germline V gene, CDR1 is SNHLY and CDR2 is FYNNEI. The CDR3 runs 14 residues. Unmatched junction bases numbered 7, after V lost 6 bases and J lost 3 bases.

This clone was seen only a few times. V gene TRBV9 combines with J gene TRBJ2-1; D is possibly TRBD2 (5 bases). This CDR3 comprises 15 residues. CDR1 and CDR2 (germline): SGDLS, YYNGEE. Trimming stripped 4 bases from V and 10 bases from J, with 21 bases between. CDR3 bases: TGTGCCAGCAGCCCGTCAGACGGACTGCTGGGGGAGCAGTTCTTC. This sequence encodes CASSPSDGLLGEQFF. The complete variable domain, with remaining parts taken from reference TRBV9 and TRBJ2-1, reads DSGVTQTPKHLITATGQRVTLRCSPRSGDLSVYWYQQSLDQGLQFLIQYYNGEERAKGNILERFSAQQFPDLHSELNLSSLELGDSALYFCASSPSDGLLGEQFFGPGTRLTVL.

This chain uses TRBV7-2 with TRBJ2-1; D remains ambiguous. Trimming removed 2 bases from V and 4 bases from J, with 12 bases in between. The CDR3 is made up of 15 amino acids. CDR1 is SGHTA and CDR2 is FQGNSA in the germline V gene. The DNA of the CDR3 is TGTGCCAGCAGCTTAAACGGAATCCTATACAATGAGCAGTTCTTC. It translates to CASSLNGILYNEQFF.

The rearrangement joins TRBV29-1 to TRBJ2-1, with 11 positions matching TRBD2. Germline V CDR1 and CDR2: SQVTM, ANQGSEA. The CDR3 spans 14 residues. V was clipped by 5 bases and J by 3 bases; unmatched bases: 3. The CDR3 here is CSVQGLADYNEQFF. The CDR3 nucleotides read TGCAGCGTTCAGGGACTAGCGGACTACAATGAGCAGTTCTTC.

The chain is built from TRBV29-1 and TRBJ2-5, with unresolved D. The J call is uncertain, as TRBJ2-7 better fits the DNA end. Germline V CDR1 and CDR2: SQVTM, ANQGSEA. The CDR3 spans 13 residues. The CDR3 DNA follows: TGCAGCGTTGTGACCCCGGACTCCTACGAGCAGTACTTC. It codes for CSVVTPDSYEQYF.